Listed below are T cell receptor beta chains from one sample, sequenced in a study of coeliac disease. This table comes from immunoSEQ multiplex PCR, and its TCRdb copy is limited to in-frame clones, with some not included. The sample yields several thousand clones, around 73% seen once. Material for sequencing was lamina propria lymphocytes from the gut. Receptor source: a man aged 25 to 40 with celiac disease. The CDR3 runs from the conserved cysteine through the conserved F or W. A D gene is named only where the DNA matches it firmly. Clone size is shown for a subset of rows, as once, few, many or a class of expanded clone.

TRBV10-3	TRBJ2-1	TRBD2	NA	CAITPSGANEQFF
TRBV6-1	TRBJ2-5	TRBD2	NA	CASSEWVKGSGEQETQYF
TRBV2	TRBJ1-1	NA	NA	CASKDRKPMNTKAFF
TRBV7-9	TRBJ2-4	TRBD2	NA	CASSPRLAEALYQNIQYF
TRBV5-1	TRBJ1-3	NA	NA	CASIWVRCSGNTIYF
TRBV6-5	TRBJ1-5	TRBD1	NA	CASSLSGGQPQHF
TRBV6-1	TRBJ2-2	NA	NA	CASSAFRGTGELFF
TRBV7-7	TRBJ1-4	NA	NA	CASSLAPGVGEKLFF
TRBV19	TRBJ1-5	NA	NA	CASATTGDQPQHF
TRBV30	TRBJ1-5	NA	NA	CAWSADSNQPQHF
TRBV28	TRBJ1-1	NA	NA	CASCNGYSRVNTEAFF
TRBV7-3	TRBJ2-1	TRBD2	NA	CASSLRLAGDNEQFF
TRBV6-6	TRBJ2-5	TRBD2	NA	CATLAGETQYF
TRBV5-4	TRBJ1-6	NA	NA	CASNEGGGRNSPLHF
TRBV2	TRBJ1-2	TRBD1	NA	CASRDRGNYGYTF
TRBV6-1	TRBJ2-7	TRBD1	NA	CASRFERQGTYEQYF
TRBV14	TRBJ1-6	TRBD1	NA	CASSQVRQGDSPLHF
TRBV6-1	TRBJ2-7	TRBD1	few	CASSEADRPPYEQYF
TRBV4-1	TRBJ2-7	TRBD2	few	CASSQDFSGGGEQYF
TRBV30	TRBJ1-1	NA	NA	CACEQASTTNTEAFF
TRBV10-3	TRBJ1-2	TRBD1	NA	CAISRDREVDGYTF
TRBV5-1	TRBJ2-1	TRBD2	NA	CASSLPSGAYNEQFF
TRBV6-1	TRBJ2-3	TRBD2	once	CASKGLYWDTQYF
TRBV7-3	TRBJ2-1	NA	once	CASSLGMKHNEQFF
TRBV19	TRBJ2-1	NA	NA	CASSSGGTGLLNEQFF
TRBV19	TRBJ2-7	NA	NA	CASSRSQGGEQYF
TRBV29-1	TRBJ2-7	NA	NA	CSVEEWGRGFSYEQYF
TRBV9	TRBJ2-7	TRBD1	NA	CASSGGQGSYEQYF
TRBV11-2	TRBJ2-7	TRBD1	NA	CASSSGTESYEQYF
TRBV5-4	TRBJ2-6	NA	NA	CASSQPGVGANVLTF
TRBV7-3	TRBJ2-3	NA	once	CASSSGMGGTDTQYF
TRBV7-3	TRBJ2-1	TRBD2	once	CASSSTGTTYNEQFF
TRBV19	TRBJ1-2	TRBD1	NA	CASSRGTAANYGYTF
TRBV5-5	TRBJ2-7	NA	NA	CASSLGSDYEQYF
TRBV6-6	TRBJ1-5	NA	NA	CASRRGQIYSNQPQHF
TRBV11-1	TRBJ1-2	TRBD1	NA	CASSFRDSYGYTF
TRBV5-1	TRBJ2-2	TRBD1	NA	CASALRQGDTGELFF
TRBV6-4	TRBJ2-2	NA	NA	CASSTGNTGELFF
TRBV28	TRBJ1-2	TRBD1	NA	CASDTPTGAGGHTF
TRBV21-1	TRBJ2-6	NA	NA	CASRLPIATQSRANVLTF
TRBV7-8	TRBJ2-7	TRBD1	few	CASSLGTRDRGYEQYF
TRBV7-2	TRBJ2-7	TRBD2	few	CASSFIAGGQSEQYF